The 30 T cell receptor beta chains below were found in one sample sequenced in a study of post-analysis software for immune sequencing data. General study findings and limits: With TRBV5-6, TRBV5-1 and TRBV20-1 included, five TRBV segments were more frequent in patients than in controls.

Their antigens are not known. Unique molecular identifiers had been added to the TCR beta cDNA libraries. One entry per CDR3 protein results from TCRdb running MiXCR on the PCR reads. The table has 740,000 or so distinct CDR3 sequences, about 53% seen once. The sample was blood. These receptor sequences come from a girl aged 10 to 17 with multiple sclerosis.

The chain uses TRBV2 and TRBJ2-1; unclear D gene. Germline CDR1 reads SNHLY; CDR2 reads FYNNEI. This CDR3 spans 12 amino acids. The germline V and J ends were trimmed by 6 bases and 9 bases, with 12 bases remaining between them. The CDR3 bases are TGTGCCAGCAGCCCCTCCTCTACTGAGCAGTTCTTC. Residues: CASSPSSTEQFF.

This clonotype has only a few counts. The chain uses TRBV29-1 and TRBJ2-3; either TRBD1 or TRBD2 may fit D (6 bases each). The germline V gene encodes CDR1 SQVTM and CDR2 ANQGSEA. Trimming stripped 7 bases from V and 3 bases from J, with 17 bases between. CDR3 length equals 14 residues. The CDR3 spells CSARGLQETDTQYF. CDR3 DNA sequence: TGCAGCGCCAGGGGACTTCAGGAGACAGATACGCAGTATTTT.

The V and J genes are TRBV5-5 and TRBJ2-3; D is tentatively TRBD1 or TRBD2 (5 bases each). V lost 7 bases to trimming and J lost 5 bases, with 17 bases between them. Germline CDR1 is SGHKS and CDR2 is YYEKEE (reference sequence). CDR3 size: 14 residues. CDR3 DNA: TGTGCCAGCGTCTTTGAGCGGACAATAGATACGCAGTATTTT. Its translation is CASVFERTIDTQYF.

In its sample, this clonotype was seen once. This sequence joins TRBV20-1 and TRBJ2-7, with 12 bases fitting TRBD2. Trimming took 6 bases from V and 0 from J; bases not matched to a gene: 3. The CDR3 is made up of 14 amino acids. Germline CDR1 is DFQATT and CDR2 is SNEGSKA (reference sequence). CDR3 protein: CSAKLAGGSYEQYF. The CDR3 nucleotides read TGCAGTGCAAAACTAGCGGGAGGCTCCTACGAGCAGTACTTC.

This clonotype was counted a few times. CDR3 in DNA: TGTGCCAGCAGGACCCAAATCCTTGTCTCCTACGAGCAGTACTTC. Amino acid sequence: CASRTQILVSYEQYF. The chain has TRBV6-2 or TRBV6-3 and TRBJ2-7, with D unclear. Germline CDR1 reads MNHEY; CDR2 reads SVGEGT. V was clipped by 6 bases and J by 0 bases, with 15 bases between them. There are 15 residues in the CDR3.

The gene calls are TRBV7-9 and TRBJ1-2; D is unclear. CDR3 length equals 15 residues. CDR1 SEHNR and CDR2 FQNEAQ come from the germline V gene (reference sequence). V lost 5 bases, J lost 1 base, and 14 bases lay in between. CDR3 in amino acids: CASSPYQSVNYGYTF. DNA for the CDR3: TGTGCCAGCAGCCCGTACCAGAGTGTTAACTATGGCTACACCTTC.

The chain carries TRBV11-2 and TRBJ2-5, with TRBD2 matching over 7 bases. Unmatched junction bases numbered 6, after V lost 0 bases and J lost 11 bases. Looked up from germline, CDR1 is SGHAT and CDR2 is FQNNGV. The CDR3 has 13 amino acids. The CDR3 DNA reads TGTGCCAGCAGCTTAGATATGGCGGGGGAGCAGTACTTC. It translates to CASSLDMAGEQYF.

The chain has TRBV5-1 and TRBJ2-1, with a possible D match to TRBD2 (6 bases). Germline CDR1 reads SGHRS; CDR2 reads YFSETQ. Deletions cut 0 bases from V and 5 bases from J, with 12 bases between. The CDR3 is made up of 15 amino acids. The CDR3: CASSLGAGRNNEQFF. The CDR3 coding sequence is TGCGCCAGCAGCTTGGGGGCGGGGCGAAACAATGAGCAGTTCTTC. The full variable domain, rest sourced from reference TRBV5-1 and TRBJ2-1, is KAGVTQTPRYLIKTRGQQVTLSCSPISGHRSVSWYQQTPGQGLQFLFEYFSETQRNKGNFPGRFSGRQFSNSRSEMNVSTLELGDSALYLCASSLGAGRNNEQFFGPGTRLTVL.

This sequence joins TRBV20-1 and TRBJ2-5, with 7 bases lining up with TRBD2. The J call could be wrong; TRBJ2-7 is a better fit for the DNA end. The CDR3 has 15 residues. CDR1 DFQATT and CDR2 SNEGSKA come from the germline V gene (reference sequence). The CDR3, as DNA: TGCAGTGCTAGGCCCATAGGGAGCGGGGTACACGAGCAGTACTTC. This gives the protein CSARPIGSGVHEQYF.

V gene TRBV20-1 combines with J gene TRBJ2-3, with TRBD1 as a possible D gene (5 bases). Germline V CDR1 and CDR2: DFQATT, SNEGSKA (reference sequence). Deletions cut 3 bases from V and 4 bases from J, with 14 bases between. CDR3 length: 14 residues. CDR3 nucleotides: TGCAGTGCTAGGGAAGGGGCGCACGCAGATACGCAGTATTTT. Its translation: CSAREGAHADTQYF.

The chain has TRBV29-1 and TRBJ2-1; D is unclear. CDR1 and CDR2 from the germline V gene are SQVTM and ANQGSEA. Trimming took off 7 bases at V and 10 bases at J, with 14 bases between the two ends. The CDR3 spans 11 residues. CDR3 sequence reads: CSGLSSYEQFF. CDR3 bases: TGCAGCGGACTCAGTTCCTACGAGCAGTTCTTC.

The CDR3 DNA reads as TGCAGCGCCGGATGGGGGGCCTACGAGCAGTACTTC. It specifies CSAGWGAYEQYF. This chain links TRBV29-1 with TRBJ2-7; D is perhaps TRBD2 (6 bases). V was trimmed by 7 bases and J by 2 bases, leaving 12 bases between them. Germline values: CDR1 SQVTM, CDR2 ANQGSEA. The CDR3 spans 12 residues.

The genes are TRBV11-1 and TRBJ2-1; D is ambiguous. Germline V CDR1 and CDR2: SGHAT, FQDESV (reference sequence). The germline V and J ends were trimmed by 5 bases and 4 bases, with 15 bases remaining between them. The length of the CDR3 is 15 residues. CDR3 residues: CASSPAVRFYNEQFF. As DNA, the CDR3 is TGTGCCAGCAGCCCCGCCGTCAGGTTTTACAATGAGCAGTTCTTC. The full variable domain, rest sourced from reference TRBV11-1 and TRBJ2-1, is EAEVAQSPRYKITEKSQAVAFWCDPISGHATLYWYRQILGQGPELLVQFQDESVVDDSQLPKDRFSAERLKGVDSTLKIQPAELGDSAMYLCASSPAVRFYNEQFFGPGTRLTVL.

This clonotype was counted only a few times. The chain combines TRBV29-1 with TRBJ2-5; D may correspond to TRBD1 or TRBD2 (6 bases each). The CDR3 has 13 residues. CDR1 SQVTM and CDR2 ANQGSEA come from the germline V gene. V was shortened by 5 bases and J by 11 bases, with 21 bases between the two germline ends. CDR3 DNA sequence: TGCAGCGTTAGTACCATCCCGGAGGGGGAGCAGTACTTC. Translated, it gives CSVSTIPEGEQYF.

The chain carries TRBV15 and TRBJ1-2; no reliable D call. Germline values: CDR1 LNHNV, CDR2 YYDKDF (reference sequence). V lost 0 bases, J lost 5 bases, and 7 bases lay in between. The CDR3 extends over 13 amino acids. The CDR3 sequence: CATSREGQYGYTF. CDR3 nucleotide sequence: TGTGCCACCAGCAGAGAGGGCCAGTATGGCTACACCTTC. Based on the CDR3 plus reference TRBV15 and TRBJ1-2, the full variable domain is DAMVIQNPRYQVTQFGKPVTLSCSQTLNHNVMYWYQQKSSQAPKLLFHYYDKDFNNEADTPDNFQSRRPNTSFCFLDIRSPGLGDTAMYLCATSREGQYGYTFGSGTRLTVV.

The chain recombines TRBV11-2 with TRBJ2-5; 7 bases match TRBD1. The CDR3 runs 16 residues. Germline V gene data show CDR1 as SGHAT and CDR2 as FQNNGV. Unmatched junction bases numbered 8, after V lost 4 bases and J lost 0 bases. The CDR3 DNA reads TGTGCCAGCAGCTCCCACAGGGGACGCCACCAAGAGACCCAGTACTTC. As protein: CASSSHRGRHQETQYF.

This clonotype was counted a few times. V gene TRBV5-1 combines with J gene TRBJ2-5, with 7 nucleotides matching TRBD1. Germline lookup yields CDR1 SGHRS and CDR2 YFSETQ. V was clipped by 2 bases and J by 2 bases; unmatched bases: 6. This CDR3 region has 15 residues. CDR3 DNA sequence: TGCGCCAGCAGCTTTTTCGGGGACAGACAAGAGACCCAGTACTTC. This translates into CASSFFGDRQETQYF.

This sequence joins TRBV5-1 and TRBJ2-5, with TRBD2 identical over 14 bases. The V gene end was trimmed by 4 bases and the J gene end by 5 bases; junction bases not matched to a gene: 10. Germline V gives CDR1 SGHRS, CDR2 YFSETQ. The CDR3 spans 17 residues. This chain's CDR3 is CASSGTSGSSVMETQYF. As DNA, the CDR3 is TGCGCCAGCAGCGGGACTAGCGGGAGTTCGGTAATGGAGACCCAGTACTTC. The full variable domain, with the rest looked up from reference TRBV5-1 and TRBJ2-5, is KAGVTQTPRYLIKTRGQQVTLSCSPISGHRSVSWYQQTPGQGLQFLFEYFSETQRNKGNFPGRFSGRQFSNSRSEMNVSTLELGDSALYLCASSGTSGSSVMETQYFGPGTRLLVL.

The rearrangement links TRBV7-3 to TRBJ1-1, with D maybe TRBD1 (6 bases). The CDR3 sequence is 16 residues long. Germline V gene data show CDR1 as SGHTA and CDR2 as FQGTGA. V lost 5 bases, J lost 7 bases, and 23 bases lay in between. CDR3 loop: CASSPNGDNRRDEAFF. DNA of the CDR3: TGTGCCAGCAGCCCCAACGGGGACAACCGACGGGATGAAGCTTTCTTT.

The CDR3 loop reads CSAETSGVSHEQYF. The CDR3, as DNA: TGCAGTGCTGAGACTAGCGGGGTTTCCCACGAGCAGTACTTC. This chain joins TRBV20-1 and TRBJ2-5; 11 bases fit TRBD2. The DNA matches TRBJ2-7 better at its end, which makes the J call doubtful. Germline V lookup: CDR1 DFQATT, CDR2 SNEGSKA (reference sequence). This CDR3 has 14 amino acids.

Here the CDR3 DNA reads TGTGCCAGCAGTTTGGGACAGGGGATTACGGGTGAGCAGTACTTC. Translated, it gives CASSLGQGITGEQYF. The V and J genes are TRBV6-6 and TRBJ2-5; 10 bases line up with TRBD1. Germline-derived CDR1 and CDR2 are MNHNY and SVGAGI (reference sequence). The CDR3 totals 15 residues. The V gene end was trimmed by 4 bases and the J gene end by 11 bases; junction bases not matched to a gene: 13.

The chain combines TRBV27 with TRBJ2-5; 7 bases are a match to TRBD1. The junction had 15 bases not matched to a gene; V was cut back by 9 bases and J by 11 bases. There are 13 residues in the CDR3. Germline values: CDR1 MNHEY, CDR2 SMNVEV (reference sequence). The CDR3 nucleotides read TGTGCCAGTAGAACCAGACAGGGAATAGAGCAGTACTTC. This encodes CASRTRQGIEQYF.

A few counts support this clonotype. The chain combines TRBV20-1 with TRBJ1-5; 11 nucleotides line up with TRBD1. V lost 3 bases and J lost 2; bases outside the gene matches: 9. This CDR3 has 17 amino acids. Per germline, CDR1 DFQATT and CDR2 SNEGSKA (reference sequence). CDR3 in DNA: TGCAGTGCTAGGGGGACAGGGGGTATTGGAGGCAATCAGCCCCAGCATTTT. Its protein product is CSARGTGGIGGNQPQHF.

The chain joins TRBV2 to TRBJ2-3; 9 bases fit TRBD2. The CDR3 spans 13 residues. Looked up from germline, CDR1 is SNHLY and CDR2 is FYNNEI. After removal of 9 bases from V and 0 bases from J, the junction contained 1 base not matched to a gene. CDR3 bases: TGTGCCAGAAGCGGGAGGAGCACAGATACGCAGTATTTT. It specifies CARSGRSTDTQYF. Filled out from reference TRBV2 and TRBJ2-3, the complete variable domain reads EPEVTQTPSHQVTQMGQEVILRCVPISNHLYFYWYRQILGQKVEFLVSFYNNEISEKSEIFDDQFSVERPDGSNFTLKIRSTKLEDSAMYFCARSGRSTDTQYFGPGTRLTVL.

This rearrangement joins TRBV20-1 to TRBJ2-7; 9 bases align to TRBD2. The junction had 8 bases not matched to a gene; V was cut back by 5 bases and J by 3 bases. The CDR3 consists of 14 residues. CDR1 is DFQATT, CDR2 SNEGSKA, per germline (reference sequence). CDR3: CSAPGASGVYEQYF. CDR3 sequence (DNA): TGCAGTGCTCCCGGGGCTAGCGGGGTCTACGAGCAGTACTTC.

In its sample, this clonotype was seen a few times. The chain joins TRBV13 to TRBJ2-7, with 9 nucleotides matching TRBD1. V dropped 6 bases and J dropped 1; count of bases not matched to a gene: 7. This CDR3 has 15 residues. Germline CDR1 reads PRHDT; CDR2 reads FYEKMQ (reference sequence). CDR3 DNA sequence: TGTGCCAGCAGTTACACAGGGGGCGCTTCCTACGAGCAGTACTTC. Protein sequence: CASSYTGGASYEQYF.

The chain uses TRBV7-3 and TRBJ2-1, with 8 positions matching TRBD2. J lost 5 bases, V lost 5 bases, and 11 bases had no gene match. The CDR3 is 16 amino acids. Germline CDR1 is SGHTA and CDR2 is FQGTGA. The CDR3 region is CASSLTGVAGNNEQFF. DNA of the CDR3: TGTGCCAGCAGCCTGACGGGGGTAGCGGGGAACAATGAGCAGTTCTTC.

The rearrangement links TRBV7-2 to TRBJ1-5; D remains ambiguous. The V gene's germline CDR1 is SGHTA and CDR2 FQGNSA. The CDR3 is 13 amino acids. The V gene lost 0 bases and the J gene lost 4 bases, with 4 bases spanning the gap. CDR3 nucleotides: TGTGCCAGCAGCTTAGCAATGAATCAGCCCCAGCATTTT. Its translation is CASSLAMNQPQHF. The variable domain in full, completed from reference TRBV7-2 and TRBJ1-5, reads GAGVSQSPSNKVTEKGKDVELRCDPISGHTALYWYRQSLGQGLEFLIYFQGNSAPDKSGLPSDRFSAERTGGSVSTLTIQRTQQEDSAVYLCASSLAMNQPQHFGDGTRLSIL.

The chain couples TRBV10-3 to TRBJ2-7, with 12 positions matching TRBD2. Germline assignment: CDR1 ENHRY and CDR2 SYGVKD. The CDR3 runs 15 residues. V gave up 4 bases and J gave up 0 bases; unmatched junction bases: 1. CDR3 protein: CAISGTSGASYEQYF. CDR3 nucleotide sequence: TGTGCCATCAGTGGGACTAGCGGGGCCTCCTACGAGCAGTACTTC.

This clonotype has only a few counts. As DNA, the CDR3 is TGCGCCAGCAGTTTCGAAAGGACAGGGCCCTACGAGCAGTACTTC. Translating it yields CASSFERTGPYEQYF. The chain couples TRBV5-1 to TRBJ2-7, with 8 bases fitting TRBD1. This CDR3 is 15 amino acids long. Germline values: CDR1 SGHRS, CDR2 YFSETQ. The V and J ends lost 5 bases and 2 bases, in that order; junction bases with no gene match: 9.